The 3 T cell receptor beta chains reported below all come from one sample, sequenced in a study of breast tumors, draining lymph nodes, adjacent tissues. TCRdb processed the multiplex PCR reads anew with MiXCR; each CDR3 protein has one entry. The sample has roughly 220,000 distinct CDR3 sequences, around 35% seen once. The lymph nodes were axillary draining lymph nodes from breast cancer patients. The specimen was axillary lymph node tissue. The source of these receptors is a female donor with breast cancer. Some clones in this sample may be carry-over from other donors' samples.

This clonotype was picked up many times. The chain couples TRBV15 to TRBJ2-1; a possible D gene is TRBD1 (5 bases). This CDR3 has 14 amino acids. Germline CDR1 and CDR2: LNHNV and YYDKDF (reference sequence). V was trimmed by 0 bases and J by 7 bases, leaving 10 bases between them. CDR3 coding DNA: TGTGCCACCAGCAGAGAGACAGATAGTAATGAGCAGTTCTTC. Protein sequence: CATSRETDSNEQFF.

This clonotype was counted ten times or more. The chain employs TRBV5-5 and TRBJ1-2; perhaps TRBD1 as D (6 bases). Germline V gene lookup returns CDR1 SGHKS and CDR2 YYEKEE (reference sequence). The V gene lost 3 bases and the J gene lost 7 bases, with 13 bases spanning the gap. The CDR3 is made up of 13 amino acids. The CDR3: CASSSQGYGGYTF. CDR3 nucleotide sequence: TGTGCCAGCAGCTCCCAGGGGTATGGTGGCTACACCTTC.

Many counts were recorded for this clonotype. The rearrangement joins TRBV7-2 to TRBJ2-4; D is ambiguous. Germline V gives CDR1 SGHTA, CDR2 FQGNSA. CDR3 length equals 13 residues. The V end was cut by 5 bases, the J end by 5 bases, with 10 bases between. CDR3 residues: CASSTGPQNIQYF. The CDR3 bases are TGTGCCAGCAGCACTGGACCCCAAAACATTCAGTACTTC.